This T cell receptor beta chain is drawn from a study of blood T cell repertoires in COVID-19. Study details: Researchers got acute and convalescent COVID-19 samples from the United States, Italy and Spain. From T cells, B-cell-depleted T cells, or PBMCs came the material, which was cDNA or gDNA.

Trimming cost V 6 bases and J 8 bases, with 16 bases left between them. There are 13 residues in the CDR3. Germline V lookup: CDR1 SEHNR, CDR2 FQNEAQ (reference sequence). Per the authors' pipeline: Reference gene primer amplification gave estimated nucleated cell counts. Generated by immunoSEQ multiplex PCR, the TCRdb table keeps only in-frame clones and is missing some. V, J and clone size reflect that table, while D and trimming were determined from the DNA. The sample has 45,000 or so clones; roughly 84% are singletons. This TCR was sampled from a woman aged 80 or over with acute or convalescent COVID-19. Sequenced sample: peripheral blood. V usage is TRBV7-9 and J usage is TRBJ1-1; a weak D match, TRBD1 (5 bases). CDR3 amino acids: CASSFGGALEAFF. CDR3 coding DNA: TGTGCCAGCAGTTTCGGTGGGGCTTTGGAAGCTTTCTTT.